This T cell receptor (beta chain) was identified during a study of control samples from healthy donors and cancer patients. TCRdb keeps only in-frame clones here, not all; method: immunoSEQ multiplex PCR. This sample has 400,000 to 500,000 clones, with 90% found just once. CDR1 SGHAT and CDR2 FQNNGV come from the germline V gene. V lost 5 bases to trimming and J lost 5 bases, with 16 bases between them. The CDR3 length is 15 residues. This receptor was obtained from a man in his forties with head and neck cancer. V is TRBV11-2 and J is TRBJ1-3, with D maybe TRBD1 (5 bases). Sequences were obtained from PBMCs. The CDR3 protein is CASSPGDLRRNTIYF. In nucleotides, the CDR3 is TGTGCCAGCAGCCCCGGGGACCTGAGAAGAAACACCATATATTTT.